This entry features one T cell receptor beta chain sequence. The CDR3 has 14 residues. The germline V gene has CDR1 SGHKS and CDR2 YYEKEE (reference sequence). Trimming removed 4 bases from V and 4 bases from J; junction bases left unmatched: 7. Repertoires were generated with immunoSEQ multiplex PCR, while TCRdb's copy carries only in-frame clones and drops some. Of some 20,000 clones detected, around 90% appear once; the ten largest clones hold almost 1.5%. The data are from a study of regulatory and conventional T cells in RAG deficiency. The sorted regulatory T cells were CD4+, CD25-high and CD127-low, with genomic DNA sequenced. The sample was also reused in another study, on regulatory T cells. This second study notes: The PCR used 52 TRBV and 13 TRBJ primers.

Specimen: Tregs sorted from blood. V is TRBV5-5 and J is TRBJ2-7; 8 bases line up with TRBD2. The sequence derives from a human donor in good health. The DNA for the CDR3 is TGTGCCAGCAGCCGAAGCGGGAGCCTGTACGAGCAGTACTTC. This encodes CASSRSGSLYEQYF.